These 11 T cell receptor beta chains originate from one sample sequenced in a study of T cell clones after liver transplantation. The protocol was immunoSEQ multiplex PCR, while the TCRdb copy is restricted to in-frame clones and leaves out a portion. This table holds tens of thousands of clones, around 85% found once. The specimen was CD4+ T cells from blood, collected before liver transplant. Receptor source: a human donor who received a liver transplant.

The V gene is TRBV10-3, the J gene TRBJ1-1; 9 nucleotides line up with TRBD1. The CDR3 totals 16 residues. The germline V gene encodes CDR1 ENHRY and CDR2 SYGVKD. The V and J ends lost 2 bases and 4 bases, in that order; junction bases with no gene match: 8. This CDR3 reads CAISENRGRMSTEAFF. The CDR3 DNA is TGTGCCATCAGTGAGAACAGGGGGCGTATGAGCACTGAAGCTTTCTTT.

As DNA, the CDR3 is TGTGCCAGCAGCTTAGACATAGCTGGGGCCAACGTCCTGACTTTC. Amino acids: CASSLDIAGANVLTF. The chain uses TRBV11-2 and TRBJ2-6; D uncertain. Trimming pared 0 bases from V and 2 bases from J, leaving 5 bases between. The V gene's germline CDR1 is SGHAT and CDR2 FQNNGV. The CDR3 covers 15 residues.

This chain uses TRBV4-3 with TRBJ2-1; maybe TRBD2 (6 bases). V lost 1 base and J lost 2, with 24 bases in between. The CDR3 consists of 20 residues. The germline gives CDR1 LGHNA, CDR2 YSLEER. The CDR3 sequence is CASSQGYKAGSLGTYNEQFF. CDR3 nucleotide sequence: TGCGCCAGCAGCCAAGGTTACAAGGCGGGATCTTTAGGCACCTACAATGAGCAGTTCTTC.

The chain carries TRBV29-1 and TRBJ1-5; a weak D match, TRBD1 (5 bases). The CDR3 sequence is 13 residues long. In germline, CDR1 is SQVTM, CDR2 ANQGSEA. Trimming pared 7 bases from V and 6 bases from J, leaving 16 bases between. The CDR3 region has the DNA TGCAGCGCGGGAATGGGGGGAAGTCAGCCCCAGCATTTT. The encoded protein is CSAGMGGSQPQHF.

This rearrangement joins TRBV19 to TRBJ2-3; TRBD1 or TRBD2 may be the D gene (6 bases each). CDR1 is LNHDA and CDR2 is SQIVND in the germline V gene (reference sequence). Trimming removed 7 bases at V and 4 bases at J, with 15 bases between. The CDR3 is 14 residues long. The CDR3 loop is CASTRGGVADTQYF. The CDR3 DNA reads as TGTGCCAGTACCAGGGGCGGGGTGGCAGATACGCAGTATTTT.

This chain uses TRBV10-3 with TRBJ2-2; no clear D. Trimming pared 10 bases from V and 3 bases from J, leaving 15 bases between. The CDR3 runs 14 residues. Per the germline V gene, CDR1 is ENHRY and CDR2 is SYGVKD. This CDR3 reads CATSDGSDTGELFF. CDR3 nucleotide sequence: TGTGCCACCTCGGACGGATCGGACACCGGGGAGCTGTTTTTT.

This chain connects TRBV7-2 to TRBJ1-5, with D possibly TRBD1 on 6 matching bases. CDR1 and CDR2 (germline): SGHTA, FQGNSA. V was cut by 1 base and J by 7 bases, with 8 bases left in between. The CDR3 is 13 residues long. The DNA for the CDR3 is TGTGCCAGCAGCTTAGGACAGGCACAGCCCCAGCATTTT. Translation gives CASSLGQAQPQHF.

This clone has at least ten counts. The rearrangement uses TRBV2 and TRBJ2-7; D not resolved. Germline V gene sequence: CDR1 SNHLY, CDR2 FYNNEI. The V gene lost 6 bases and the J gene lost 3 bases, with 15 bases spanning the gap. The CDR3 contains 14 residues. In DNA, the CDR3 is TGTGCCAGCAGACAAGCCCCCGTTTTCTACGAGCAGTACTTC. Residues: CASRQAPVFYEQYF.

This clone was counted only a few times. V usage is TRBV9 and J usage is TRBJ2-3, with 8 positions matching TRBD2. CDR3 size: 15 residues. CDR1 and CDR2 (germline): SGDLS, YYNGEE. V dropped 4 bases and J dropped 5; count of bases not matched to a gene: 9. Here the CDR3 reads CASSPTGLDGDTQYF. The CDR3 DNA sequence: TGTGCCAGCAGCCCCACGGGACTAGACGGAGATACGCAGTATTTT.

The rearrangement links TRBV2 to TRBJ2-5; 8 positions agree with TRBD1. The V and J ends lost 4 bases and 4 bases, in that order; junction bases with no gene match: 8. Germline lookup yields CDR1 SNHLY and CDR2 FYNNEI. CDR3 length equals 15 residues. CDR3 sequence reads: CASSGGQGARETQYF. The CDR3 DNA follows: TGTGCCAGCAGTGGGGGGCAGGGGGCGCGAGAGACCCAGTACTTC.

The chain links TRBV5-1 to TRBJ2-5, with 8 bases fitting TRBD2. Germline trimming cut 2 bases from V and 3 bases from J; bases unmatched to any gene: 6. The germline V gene encodes CDR1 SGHRS and CDR2 YFSETQ. This CDR3 has 15 residues. This CDR3 is CASSLGSGEKETQYF. CDR3 sequence (DNA): TGCGCCAGCAGCTTAGGTAGCGGGGAAAAAGAGACCCAGTACTTC. The full variable domain, rest sourced from reference TRBV5-1 and TRBJ2-5, is KAGVTQTPRYLIKTRGQQVTLSCSPISGHRSVSWYQQTPGQGLQFLFEYFSETQRNKGNFPGRFSGRQFSNSRSEMNVSTLELGDSALYLCASSLGSGEKETQYFGPGTRLLVL.